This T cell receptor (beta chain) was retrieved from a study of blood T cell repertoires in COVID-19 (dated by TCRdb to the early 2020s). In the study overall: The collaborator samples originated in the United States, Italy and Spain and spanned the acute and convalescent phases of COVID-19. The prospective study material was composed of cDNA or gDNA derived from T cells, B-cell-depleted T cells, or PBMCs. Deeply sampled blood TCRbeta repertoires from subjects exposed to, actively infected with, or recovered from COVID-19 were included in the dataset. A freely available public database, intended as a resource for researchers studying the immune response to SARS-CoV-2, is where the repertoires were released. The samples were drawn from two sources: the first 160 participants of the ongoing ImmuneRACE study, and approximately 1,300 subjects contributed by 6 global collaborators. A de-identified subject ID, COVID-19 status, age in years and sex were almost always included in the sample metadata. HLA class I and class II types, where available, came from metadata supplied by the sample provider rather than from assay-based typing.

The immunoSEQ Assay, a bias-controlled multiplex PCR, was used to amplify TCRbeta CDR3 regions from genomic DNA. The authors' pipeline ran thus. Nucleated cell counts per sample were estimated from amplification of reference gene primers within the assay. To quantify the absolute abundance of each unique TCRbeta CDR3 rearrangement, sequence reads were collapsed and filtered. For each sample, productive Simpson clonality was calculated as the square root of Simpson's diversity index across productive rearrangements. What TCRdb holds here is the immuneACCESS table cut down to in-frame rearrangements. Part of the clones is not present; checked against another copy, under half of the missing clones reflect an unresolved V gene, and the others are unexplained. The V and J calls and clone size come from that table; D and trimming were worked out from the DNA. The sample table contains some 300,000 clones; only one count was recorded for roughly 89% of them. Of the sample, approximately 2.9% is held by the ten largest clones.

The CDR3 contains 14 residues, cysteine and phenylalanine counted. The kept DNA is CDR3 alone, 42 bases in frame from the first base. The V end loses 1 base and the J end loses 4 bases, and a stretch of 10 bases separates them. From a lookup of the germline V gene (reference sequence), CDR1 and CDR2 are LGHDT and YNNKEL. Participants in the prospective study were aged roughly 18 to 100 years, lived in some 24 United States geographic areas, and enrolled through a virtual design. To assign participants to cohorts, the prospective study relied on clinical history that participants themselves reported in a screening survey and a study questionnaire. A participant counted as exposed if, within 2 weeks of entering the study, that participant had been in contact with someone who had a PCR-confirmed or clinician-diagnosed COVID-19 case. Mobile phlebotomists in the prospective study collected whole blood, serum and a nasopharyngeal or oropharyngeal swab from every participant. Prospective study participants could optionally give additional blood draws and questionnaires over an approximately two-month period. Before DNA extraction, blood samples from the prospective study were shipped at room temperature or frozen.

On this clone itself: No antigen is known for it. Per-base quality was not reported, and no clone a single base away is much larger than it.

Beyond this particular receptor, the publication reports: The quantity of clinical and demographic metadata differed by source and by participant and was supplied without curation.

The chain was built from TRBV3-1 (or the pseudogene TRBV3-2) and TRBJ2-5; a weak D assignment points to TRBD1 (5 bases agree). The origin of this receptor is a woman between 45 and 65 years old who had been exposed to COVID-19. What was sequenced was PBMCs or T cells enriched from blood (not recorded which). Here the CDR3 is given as CASSQVRGRETQYF. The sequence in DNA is TGTGCCAGCAGCCAAGTAAGGGGCAGAGAGACCCAGTACTTC.